Presented here are 22 T cell receptor beta chains from one specimen sequenced in a study of beta chain features in type 1 diabetes. The investigators reverse transcribed all of the isolated RNA, so they sequenced expressed TCRB transcripts. Using immunoSEQ multiplex PCR, the repertoire was profiled, and TCRdb retains in-frame clones only, with some absent. The data show hundreds of thousands of clones, around 13% seen once. Sequencing used naive CD4+ T cells from blood. The receptors originated from a man aged 18 to 29 in good health.

This clone has more than one count but fewer than ten. The rearrangement links TRBV30 to TRBJ2-1, with 13 bases matching TRBD2. Trimming cost V 0 bases and J 6 bases; bases outside gene matches: 2. CDR1 is GTSNPN and CDR2 is SVGIG in the germline V gene (reference sequence). The CDR3 runs 15 residues. The CDR3 here is CAWSVGLAGTNEQFF. CDR3 coding DNA: TGTGCCTGGAGTGTGGGACTAGCGGGAACCAATGAGCAGTTCTTC.

This clone was counted between two and nine times. The chain employs TRBV6-5 and TRBJ2-1; no definite D call. The germline CDR1 and CDR2 sequences are MNHEY and SVGAGI. CDR3 length equals 13 residues. Trimming left V 2 bases short and J 5 bases short, with 7 bases between. This chain's CDR3 is CASSYPNNNEQFF. Written as DNA, the CDR3 is TGTGCCAGCAGTTACCCGAACAACAATGAGCAGTTCTTC.

This clone was found a few times. The chain uses TRBV2 and TRBJ2-5; possible D gene TRBD2, 7 bases. Germline V lookup: CDR1 SNHLY, CDR2 FYNNEI. The CDR3 sequence is 13 residues long. V was trimmed by 7 bases and J by 5 bases, leaving 14 bases between them. CDR3 nucleotide sequence: TGTGCCAGCAAACTTGGGGGGGCGGAGACCCAGTACTTC. Translated: CASKLGGAETQYF.

This clone came up a few times. The chain joins TRBV7-3 to TRBJ2-1; 11 nucleotides match TRBD2. Trimming cost V 5 bases and J 7 bases; bases outside gene matches: 4. CDR3 length equals 14 residues. CDR1 SGHTA and CDR2 FQGTGA come from the germline V gene. CDR3 in DNA: TGTGCCAGCAGCCTTAGCGGGGGGGGGAATGAGCAGTTCTTC. This encodes CASSLSGGGNEQFF.

In its sample, this clone was seen a few times. The V and J genes are TRBV9 and TRBJ2-5; D might be TRBD2 (6 bases). The CDR3 runs to 15 residues. Germline CDR1 is SGDLS and CDR2 is YYNGEE. The V gene lost 0 bases and the J gene lost 1 base, with 10 bases spanning the gap. CDR3 coding DNA: TGTGCCAGCAGCGTAGATGCTAGCGCCCAAGAGACCCAGTACTTC. Protein sequence: CASSVDASAQETQYF.

The table lists this clone with a few counts. At the DNA level, this CDR3 is encoded by other sequences in the same sample as well. The chain carries TRBV4-2 and TRBJ2-3; 10 bases align to TRBD2. V lost 0 bases to trimming and J lost 3 bases; unmatched junction nucleotides: 0. The germline V gene encodes CDR1 LGHNA and CDR2 YNFKEQ. The CDR3 has 15 amino acids. CDR3 nucleotides: TGTGCCAGCAGCCAAGAGACTAGCGGGACAGATACGCAGTATTTT. Encoded protein: CASSQETSGTDTQYF.

This clone was seen more than once but under ten times. The rearrangement joins TRBV9 to TRBJ2-1, with 8 bases aligning to TRBD2. Germline V CDR1 and CDR2: SGDLS, YYNGEE. V trimming: 4 bases; J trimming: 9 bases; junction bases outside the gene matches: 9. The CDR3 consists of 14 residues. The CDR3 DNA reads as TGTGCCAGCAGCCCCGGACTAGCTCGAGGTGAGCAGTTCTTC. This encodes CASSPGLARGEQFF.

This clone was picked up a small number of times. The chain recombines TRBV6-5 with TRBJ1-1; 8 bases are shared with TRBD1. CDR3 length: 15 residues. Germline CDR1 and CDR2: MNHEY and SVGAGI. The junction had 11 bases not matched to a gene; V was cut back by 11 bases and J by 0 bases. The CDR3 nucleotides read TGTGCCTCGAGGCCCCGACAGGGGATGAACACTGAAGCTTTCTTT. This translates into CASRPRQGMNTEAFF.

This clone appeared a few times. The J gene is TRBJ1-6, the V gene TRBV7-9; D unclear. The germline gives CDR1 SEHNR, CDR2 FQNEAQ (reference sequence). The CDR3 runs to 15 residues. The V end was cut by 1 base, the J end by 5 bases, with 9 bases between. The CDR3 here is CASSLGAADNSPLHF. CDR3 sequence (DNA): TGTGCCAGCAGCTTAGGGGCAGCAGATAATTCACCCCTCCACTTT.

In this sample, this clone turned up a few times. CDR3 DNA: TGTGCCAGCAGCCTCACCGGGACAGGTGGAGCTTTCTTT. The encoded protein is CASSLTGTGGAFF. The chain recombines TRBV7-9 with TRBJ1-1, with 8 nucleotides matching TRBD1. Germline CDR1 is SEHNR and CDR2 is FQNEAQ (reference sequence). This CDR3 spans 13 amino acids. The ends lost 5 bases at V and 10 bases at J; junction bases unmatched: 9. Looking up the rest from reference TRBV7-9 and TRBJ1-1 gives the full variable domain: DTGVSQNPRHKITKRGQNVTFRCDPISEHNRLYWYRQTLGQGPEFLTYFQNEAQLEKSRLLSDRFSAERPKGSFSTLEIQRTEQGDSAMYLCASSLTGTGGAFFGQGTRLTVV.

The chain has TRBV27 and TRBJ2-3; no firm D call. The germline CDR1 and CDR2 sequences are MNHEY and SMNVEV (reference sequence). CDR3 length: 14 residues. The ends were cut back, 8 bases at V and 3 bases at J, with 15 bases in the middle. CDR3: CASAVVQKTDTQYF. CDR3 in DNA: TGTGCCAGCGCCGTGGTACAGAAGACAGATACGCAGTATTTT.

The chain employs TRBV20-1 and TRBJ1-1, with a possible D match to TRBD1 (5 bases). The V gene lost 5 bases and the J gene lost 10 bases, with 14 bases spanning the gap. CDR1 is DFQATT and CDR2 is SNEGSKA in the germline V gene (reference sequence). This CDR3 has 11 amino acids. This CDR3 reads CSAPQPGGAFF. In DNA form, the CDR3 reads TGCAGTGCTCCCCAGCCCGGGGGAGCTTTCTTT.

This chain uses TRBV28 with TRBJ1-1; 7 nucleotides align to TRBD1. This CDR3 is built from 14 residues. Germline V gives CDR1 MDHEN, CDR2 SYDVKM. Trimming cost V 6 bases and J 0 bases; bases outside gene matches: 4. The CDR3 region is CASSRGQLNTEAFF. The DNA for the CDR3 is TGTGCCAGCAGCCGGGGACAGTTGAACACTGAAGCTTTCTTT.

This chain links TRBV19 with TRBJ2-7; 12 bases fit TRBD1. This CDR3 has 16 residues. Germline CDR1 reads LNHDA; CDR2 reads SQIVND (reference sequence). V lost 3 bases, J lost 5 bases, and 8 bases stayed unmatched. CDR3 DNA: TGTGCCAGTAGTATGGCAACCGGGACAGGGGGCAACGAGCAGTACTTC. This encodes CASSMATGTGGNEQYF. The full variable domain, its missing parts supplied by reference TRBV19 and TRBJ2-7, is DGGITQSPKYLFRKEGQNVTLSCEQNLNHDAMYWYRQDPGQGLRLIYYSQIVNDFQKGDIAEGYSVSREKKESFPLTVTSAQKNPTAFYLCASSMATGTGGNEQYFGPGTRLTVT.

This clone was counted between two and nine times. The chain employs TRBV18 and TRBJ2-5, with D uncertain. The V and J ends lost 4 bases and 5 bases respectively, with 17 bases between them. Germline loops: CDR1 KGHSH, CDR2 LQKENI. The CDR3 loop spans 15 amino acids. The CDR3 spells CASSRYSSVGETQYF. CDR3 DNA: TGTGCCAGCTCACGGTATTCTTCGGTGGGCGAGACCCAGTACTTC.

The chain employs TRBV7-3 and TRBJ2-3; D unresolved. CDR3 length: 15 residues. The V end was cut by 3 bases, the J end by 0 bases, with 10 bases between. Per the germline V gene, CDR1 is SGHTA and CDR2 is FQGTGA. The CDR3 region is CASSLAPRSTDTQYF. In DNA, the CDR3 is TGTGCCAGCAGCTTGGCCCCCCGTAGCACAGATACGCAGTATTTT.

The chain links TRBV7-9 to TRBJ2-7; 9 nucleotides match TRBD2. Germline loops: CDR1 SEHNR, CDR2 FQNEAQ (reference sequence). The V and J ends lost 1 base and 4 bases, in that order; junction bases with no gene match: 8. This CDR3 comprises 16 residues. The CDR3 DNA reads as TGTGCCAGCAGCTTAGTATGGGCTAGCGGGACTTACGAGCAGTACTTC. It translates to CASSLVWASGTYEQYF.

This sequence joins TRBV6-1 and TRBJ2-1; D is unresolved. Trimming pared 1 base from V and 7 bases from J, leaving 14 bases between. The CDR3 has 15 amino acids. CDR1 and CDR2 from the germline V gene are MNHNS and SASEGT. CDR3 sequence reads: CASSEDRVTANEQFF. In nucleotides, the CDR3 is TGTGCCAGCAGTGAAGATCGGGTAACTGCAAATGAGCAGTTCTTC.

The V gene is TRBV5-1, the J gene TRBJ2-6; tentatively, D is TRBD2 (6 bases). Germline CDR1 is SGHRS and CDR2 is YFSETQ. This CDR3 is 20 amino acids long. The V gene lost 3 bases and the J gene lost 2 bases, with 24 bases spanning the gap. DNA for the CDR3: TGCGCCAGCAGCTCGATACCGGGACTTTGGGGCTCGACTGGGGCCAACGTCCTGACTTTC. It encodes CASSSIPGLWGSTGANVLTF.

In this sample, this clone turned up a few times. This chain links TRBV6-4 with TRBJ1-1; D ambiguous. This CDR3 has 15 residues. CDR1 and CDR2 from the germline V gene are MRHNA and SNTAGT. The ends were cut back, 3 bases at V and 5 bases at J, with 16 bases in the middle. CDR3 residues: CASSETGQVVTEAFF. CDR3 DNA sequence: TGTGCCAGCAGTGAAACTGGTCAGGTGGTTACTGAAGCTTTCTTT.

This clone was counted only a few times. CDR3 coding DNA: TGTGCCAGCAGCTATCCGGGAGAGGATACGCAGTATTTT. This encodes CASSYPGEDTQYF. V is TRBV7-2 and J is TRBJ2-3; D may be TRBD2 (6 bases). The V end lost 4 bases, the J end lost 6 bases, and 11 bases lay between the germline ends. The CDR3 contains 13 residues. CDR1 is SGHTA and CDR2 is FQGNSA in the germline V gene.

In its sample, this clone was seen a few times. This chain joins TRBV7-8 and TRBJ2-2, with TRBD2 identical over 12 bases. V lost 4 bases to trimming and J lost 7 bases; unmatched junction nucleotides: 4. Germline CDR1 and CDR2: SGHVS and FQNEAQ. The CDR3 covers 15 residues. The CDR3 DNA sequence: TGTGCCAGCAGCTCGACTAGCGGGAGCGTCGGGGAGCTGTTTTTT. Residues: CASSSTSGSVGELFF.